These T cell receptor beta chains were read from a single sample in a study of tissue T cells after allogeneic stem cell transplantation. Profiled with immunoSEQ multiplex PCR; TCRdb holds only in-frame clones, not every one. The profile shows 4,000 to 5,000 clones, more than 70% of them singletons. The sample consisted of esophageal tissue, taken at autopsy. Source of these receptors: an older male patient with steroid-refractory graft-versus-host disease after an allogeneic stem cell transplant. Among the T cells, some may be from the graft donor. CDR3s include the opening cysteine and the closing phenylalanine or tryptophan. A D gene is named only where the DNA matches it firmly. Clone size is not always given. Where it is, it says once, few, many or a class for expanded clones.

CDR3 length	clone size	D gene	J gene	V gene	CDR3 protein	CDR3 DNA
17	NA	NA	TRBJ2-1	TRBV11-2	CASSLGGWLGSYNEQFF	TGTGCCAGCAGCTTAGGAGGCTGGCTGGGCTCCTACAATGAGCAGTTCTTC
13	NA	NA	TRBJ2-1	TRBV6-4	CASSPDLDNEQFF	TGTGCCAGCAGTCCGGACCTAGACAATGAGCAGTTCTTC
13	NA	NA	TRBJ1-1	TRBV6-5	CASSSPADTEAFF	TGTGCCAGCAGTTCGCCGGCGGACACTGAAGCTTTCTTT
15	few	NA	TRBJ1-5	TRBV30	CAWSPGGSPDQPQHF	TGTGCCTGGAGTCCGGGGGGATCCCCGGACCAGCCCCAGCATTTT
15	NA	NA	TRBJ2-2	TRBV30	CAWSGGRVYTGELFF	TGTGCCTGGAGTGGGGGCAGAGTTTACACCGGGGAGCTGTTTTTT
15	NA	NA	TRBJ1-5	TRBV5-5	CASSLNGGDHQPQHF	TGTGCCAGCAGCTTGAACGGGGGAGACCATCAGCCCCAGCATTTT
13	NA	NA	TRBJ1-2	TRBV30	CAWSVGGNTGYTF	TGTGCCTGGAGTGTAGGCGGAAACACCGGCTACACCTTC
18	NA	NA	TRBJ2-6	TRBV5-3	CARSPAEGFPSGANVLTF	TGTGCCAGAAGCCCAGCAGAGGGATTCCCCTCTGGGGCCAACGTCCTGACTTTC
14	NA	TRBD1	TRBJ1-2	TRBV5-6	CASSWRDRVFGYTF	TGTGCCAGCAGCTGGCGCGACAGGGTGTTTGGCTACACCTTC
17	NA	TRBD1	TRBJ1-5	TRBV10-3	CAISDRAGQGALQPQHF	TGTGCCATCAGTGATCGAGCGGGACAGGGGGCCCTTCAGCCCCAGCATTTT
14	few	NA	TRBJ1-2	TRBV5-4	CASSSPQYDYGYTF	TGTGCCAGCAGCTCACCACAGTACGACTATGGCTACACCTTC
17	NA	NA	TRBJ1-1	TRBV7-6	CASSNGPRGPPNTEAFF	TGTGCCAGCAGCAACGGTCCTAGAGGACCCCCGAACACTGAAGCTTTCTTT
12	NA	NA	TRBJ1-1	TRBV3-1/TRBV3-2	CASSQAYTEAFF	TGTGCCAGCAGCCAGGCTTATACTGAAGCTTTCTTT
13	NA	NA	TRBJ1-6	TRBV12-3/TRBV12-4	CASRSGTFSPLHF	TGTGCCAGCAGATCTGGGACTTTTTCACCCCTCCACTTT
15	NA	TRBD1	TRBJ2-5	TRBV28	CASKPRDRGWETQYF	TGTGCCAGCAAACCCCGGGACAGGGGATGGGAGACCCAGTACTTC
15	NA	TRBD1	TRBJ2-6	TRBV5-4	CASSFTGEGANVLTF	TGTGCCAGCAGCTTCACAGGGGAGGGGGCCAACGTCCTGACTTTC
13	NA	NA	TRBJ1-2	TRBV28	CASSSILTARGIF	TGTGCCAGCAGTTCAATACTGACCGCTCGGGGGATTTTC
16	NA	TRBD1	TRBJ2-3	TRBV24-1	CATSDLGQGATDTQYF	TGTGCCACCAGTGATTTGGGGCAGGGGGCAACAGATACGCAGTATTTT
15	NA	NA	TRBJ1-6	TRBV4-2	CASSQGAHRGSPLHF	TGTGCCAGCAGCCAAGGGGCCCATCGGGGTTCACCCCTCCACTTT
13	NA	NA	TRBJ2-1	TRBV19	CASSITAYNEQFF	TGTGCCAGTAGTATTACAGCCTACAATGAGCAGTTCTTC
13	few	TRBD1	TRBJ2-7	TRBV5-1	CASHEYGTGEQYF	TGCGCCAGCCACGAATACGGGACAGGGGAGCAGTACTTC
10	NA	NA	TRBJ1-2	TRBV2	CARRSEVYTF	TGTGCCAGGAGGTCGGAGGTCTACACCTTC
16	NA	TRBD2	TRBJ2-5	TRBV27	CASPTRLARYQETQYF	TGTGCCAGCCCAACACGACTAGCGCGGTACCAAGAGACCCAGTACTTC
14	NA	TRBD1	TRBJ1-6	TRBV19	CASSADRAHSPLHF	TGTGCCAGTAGTGCGGACAGGGCGCATTCACCCCTCCACTTT
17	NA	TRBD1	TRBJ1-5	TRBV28	CASSPGTGGGLGQPQHF	TGTGCCAGCAGCCCCGGGACAGGGGGCGGGTTGGGTCAGCCCCAGCATTTT
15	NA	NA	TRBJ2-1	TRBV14	CASSHYRGGYNEQFF	TGTGCCAGCAGCCATTACAGGGGGGGCTACAATGAGCAGTTCTTC
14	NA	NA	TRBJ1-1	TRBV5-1	CASRRAGPGTEAFF	TGCGCCAGCAGGAGGGCGGGCCCAGGAACTGAAGCTTTCTTT
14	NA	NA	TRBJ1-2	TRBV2	CASNSGRIAYGYTF	TGTGCCAGCAATTCCGGCCGTATTGCTTATGGCTACACCTTC
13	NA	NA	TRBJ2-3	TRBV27	CASSLRVTDTQYF	TGTGCCAGCAGTTTAAGGGTCACAGATACGCAGTATTTT